Shown below are 17 T cell receptor beta chains from a single sample sequenced in a study of T cell repertoires in cytomegalovirus infection (dated by TCRdb to the late 2010s). This sample was sequenced with an Illumina HiSeq 1500. TCRdb's own reprocessing of the public reads used fastp at Q25 and MiXCR and kept productive beta chains. Rows with one shared CDR3 protein collapse into an entry with the most common genes and DNA. The sample table holds 150,000 to 200,000 distinct CDR3 sequences, of which 15% to 20% were seen once. The top ten constitute about 3% of the sample. The sequenced sample was PBMCs. These receptors came from a human donor in good health (CMV status not recorded). Some clones in this sample may be carry-over from other donors' samples.

V is TRBV3-1 and J is TRBJ1-4; possible D gene TRBD1, 5 bases. The CDR3 length is 14 residues. Germline V gene sequence: CDR1 LGHDT, CDR2 YNNKEL (reference sequence). The V gene lost 4 bases and the J gene lost 5 bases, with 11 bases spanning the gap. The CDR3 spells CASSRRGVNEKLFF. CDR3 nucleotide sequence: TGTGCCAGCAGCCGGAGGGGTGTCAATGAAAAACTGTTTTTT.

About this clonotype: This clone may be a read error of a much larger clone one base away. The rearrangement uses TRBV7-2 and TRBJ1-2, with TRBD1 identical over 7 bases. This CDR3 is 13 amino acids long. Per the germline V gene, CDR1 is SGHTA and CDR2 is FQGNSA. The CDR3 DNA follows: TGTGCCAGCAGCTTAAGGGACAGCGGTCATTACAACTTC. Amino acids: CASSLRDSGHYNF.

This clonotype was recorded at least ten times. This chain joins TRBV7-8 and TRBJ2-7; 8 nucleotides agree with TRBD1. Germline V gene lookup returns CDR1 SGHVS and CDR2 FQNEAQ. The CDR3 runs 14 residues. V lost 1 base to trimming and J lost 3 bases; unmatched junction nucleotides: 2. CDR3 coding DNA: TGTGCCAGCAGCTTAGAAACAGGGGGCTACGAGCAGTACTTC. Translation gives CASSLETGGYEQYF.

V is TRBV5-1 and J is TRBJ2-3, with TRBD2 matching 9 bases. Germline CDR1 is SGHRS and CDR2 is YFSETQ. There are 18 residues in the CDR3. V was pared by 0 bases and J by 4 bases, with 12 bases of the junction left unmatched. The CDR3 protein is CASSLASGGRARADTQYF. For the CDR3, the DNA is TGCGCCAGCAGCTTGGCCTCCGGCGGGAGGGCCAGGGCAGATACGCAGTATTTT.

This clonotype has at least ten counts. J is TRBJ2-1 and V is TRBV7-2; D might be TRBD2 (5 bases). V shed 1 base and J shed 9 bases, with 10 bases lying between them. CDR3 length equals 13 residues. Per germline, CDR1 SGHTA and CDR2 FQGNSA. CDR3 DNA: TGTGCCAGCAGCTTAGTGGAGCTAGCTGAGCAGTTCTTC. This codes for CASSLVELAEQFF. Complete variable domain (other parts from reference TRBV7-2 and TRBJ2-1): GAGVSQSPSNKVTEKGKDVELRCDPISGHTALYWYRQSLGQGLEFLIYFQGNSAPDKSGLPSDRFSAERTGGSVSTLTIQRTQQEDSAVYLCASSLVELAEQFFGPGTRLTVL.

The rearrangement joins TRBV11-1 to TRBJ2-2, with 8 bases lining up with TRBD1. This CDR3 has 17 amino acids. Germline trimming cut 5 bases from V and 6 bases from J; bases unmatched to any gene: 14. Germline-derived CDR1 and CDR2 are SGHAT and FQDESV (reference sequence). The CDR3 loop reads CASSLGTGVSLAGELFF. In DNA, the CDR3 is TGTGCCAGCAGCCTGGGGACAGGTGTGAGTTTGGCCGGGGAGCTGTTTTTT.

This clonotype was found a few times. This chain links TRBV20-1 with TRBJ2-2, with TRBD2 identical over 9 bases. J gave up 6 bases and V 4 bases, and 9 bases lay outside the gene matches. The CDR3 contains 15 residues. The germline gives CDR1 DFQATT, CDR2 SNEGSKA (reference sequence). CDR3 region: CSATIAGDQAGELFF. CDR3 bases: TGCAGTGCTACCATAGCGGGAGATCAGGCCGGGGAGCTGTTTTTT.

The rearrangement uses TRBV29-1 and TRBJ2-7; D perhaps matches TRBD2 (6 bases). The CDR3 runs 13 residues. V dropped 3 bases and J dropped 1 base, with 10 bases sitting between them. CDR1 is SQVTM, CDR2 ANQGSEA, per germline. Here the CDR3 DNA reads TGCAGCGTTGAGACGGGAGAATCCTACGAGCAGTACTTC. This sequence encodes CSVETGESYEQYF.

This clonotype came up a few times. The J gene is TRBJ1-2, the V gene TRBV28; tentatively, D is TRBD1 (6 bases). The length of the CDR3 is 15 residues. Germline values: CDR1 MDHEN, CDR2 SYDVKM. Trimming pared 10 bases from V and 6 bases from J, leaving 24 bases between. Written as DNA, the CDR3 is TGTGCCATCTACCCCTCCCGGGCAGGGGTGAATGGCTACACCTTC. Translated: CAIYPSRAGVNGYTF.

At least ten counts were recorded for this clonotype. V gene TRBV12-3 or TRBV12-4 combines with J gene TRBJ2-6; D remains ambiguous. The ends were cut back, 8 bases at V and 1 base at J, with 6 bases in the middle. The CDR3 is 13 residues long. The CDR3 is CASLRSGANVLTF. The CDR3 DNA follows: TGTGCCAGCTTGCGGTCTGGGGCCAACGTCCTGACTTTC.

This clonotype was found a few times. This chain links TRBV6-2 or TRBV6-3 with TRBJ2-5; 9 positions match TRBD2. With V trimmed by 6 bases and J by 2 bases, 4 bases remained unmatched. Germline V lookup: CDR1 MNHEY, CDR2 SVGEGT. The CDR3 is 14 residues long. In DNA, the CDR3 is TGTGCCAGCAGCACAGCGGGGGGACAAGAGACCCAGTACTTC. Its translation: CASSTAGGQETQYF.

This clonotype was counted between two and nine times. The V and J genes are TRBV7-3 and TRBJ1-1; no definite D call. This CDR3 has 13 residues. Between the trimmed V and J ends, which lost 8 bases and 1 base, there was a span of 11 bases. Germline lookup yields CDR1 SGHTA and CDR2 FQGTGA. CDR3 protein: CASSLMTNTEAFF. The DNA of the CDR3 is TGTGCCAGCTCCCTGATGACGAACACTGAAGCTTTCTTT. The full variable domain, its missing parts supplied by reference TRBV7-3 and TRBJ1-1, is GAGVSQTPSNKVTEKGKYVELRCDPISGHTALYWYRQSLGQGPEFLIYFQGTGAADDSGLPNDRFFAVRPEGSVSTLKIQRTERGDSAVYLCASSLMTNTEAFFGQGTRLTVV.

This clonotype has only a few counts. The chain employs TRBV5-1 and TRBJ2-6; D is uncertain. This CDR3 is built from 15 residues. Trimming left V 0 bases short and J 0 bases short, with 4 bases between. Per germline, CDR1 SGHRS and CDR2 YFSETQ. This CDR3 is CASSLGASGANVLTF. The CDR3 bases are TGCGCCAGCAGCTTGGGGGCCTCTGGGGCCAACGTCCTGACTTTC.

This clonotype has ten or more counts. V gene TRBV7-2 combines with J gene TRBJ1-5, with TRBD1 as a possible D gene (5 bases). Trimming cost V 1 base and J 0 bases, with 13 bases left between them. CDR1 is SGHTA and CDR2 is FQGNSA in the germline V gene. The CDR3 extends over 17 amino acids. The DNA of the CDR3 is TGTGCCAGCAGCTTAGTTCCTGGCGGGACTAGCAATCAGCCCCAGCATTTT. Its translation: CASSLVPGGTSNQPQHF.

This chain uses TRBV11-2 with TRBJ1-4; perhaps TRBD1 as D (6 bases). This CDR3 contains 13 residues. Germline V gene lookup returns CDR1 SGHAT and CDR2 FQNNGV. Trimming pared 5 bases from V and 5 bases from J, leaving 9 bases between. This CDR3 is CASSLQGNEKLFF. Written as DNA, the CDR3 is TGTGCCAGCAGCCTCCAGGGGAATGAAAAACTGTTTTTT.

V gene TRBV27 combines with J gene TRBJ2-2; D possibly corresponds to TRBD1 (6 bases). The V and J ends lost 5 bases and 0 bases respectively, with 13 bases between them. Germline CDR1 and CDR2: MNHEY and SMNVEV (reference sequence). The CDR3 spans 16 residues. CDR3 bases: TGTGCCAGCAGTAAAAACAGGGTGGCGAACACCGGGGAGCTGTTTTTT. Its translation: CASSKNRVANTGELFF.

V usage is TRBV9 and J usage is TRBJ1-1, with TRBD1 matching over 7 bases. The CDR3 consists of 15 residues. Germline V CDR1 and CDR2: SGDLS, YYNGEE. The trim removed 4 bases at V and 0 bases at J, leaving 6 bases unmatched. Here the CDR3 reads CASSTTGVMNTEAFF. The DNA of the CDR3 is TGTGCCAGCAGCACCACAGGGGTCATGAACACTGAAGCTTTCTTT.